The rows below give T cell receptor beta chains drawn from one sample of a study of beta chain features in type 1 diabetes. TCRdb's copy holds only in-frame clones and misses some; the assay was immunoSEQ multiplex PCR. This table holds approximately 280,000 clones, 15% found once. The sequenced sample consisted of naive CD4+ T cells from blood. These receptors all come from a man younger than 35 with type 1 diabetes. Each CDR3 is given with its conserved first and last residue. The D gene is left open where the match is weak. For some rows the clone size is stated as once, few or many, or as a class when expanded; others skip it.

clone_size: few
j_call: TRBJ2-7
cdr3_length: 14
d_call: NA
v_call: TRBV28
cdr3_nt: TGTGCCAGCAGTTTCCCTCGATCGGGCTACGAGCAGTACTTC
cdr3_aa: CASSFPRSGYEQYF

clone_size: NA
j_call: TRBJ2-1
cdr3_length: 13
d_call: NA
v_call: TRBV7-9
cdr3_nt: TGTGCCAGCAGCTTAGCGTCCCAAAATGAGCAGTTCTTC
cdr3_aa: CASSLASQNEQFF

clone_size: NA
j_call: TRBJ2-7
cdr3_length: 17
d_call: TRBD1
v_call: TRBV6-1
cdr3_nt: TGTGCCAGCAGTGCGTCGCCCTACAGGGGTGGGTTCGACGAGCAGTACTTC
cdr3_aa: CASSASPYRGGFDEQYF

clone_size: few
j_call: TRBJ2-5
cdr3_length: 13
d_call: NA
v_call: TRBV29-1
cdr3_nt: TGCAGCGTTGGAGCTTCCATCCTGGAGACCCAGTACTTC
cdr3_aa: CSVGASILETQYF

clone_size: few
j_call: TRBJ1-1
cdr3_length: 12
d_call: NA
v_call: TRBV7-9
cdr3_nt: TGTGCCAGCAGGCAGGGGAGCTCTGAAGCTTTCTTT
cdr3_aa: CASRQGSSEAFF

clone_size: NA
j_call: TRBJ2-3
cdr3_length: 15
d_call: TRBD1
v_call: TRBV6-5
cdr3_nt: TGTGCCAGCAGTGGGAGGACAGGGCGCACAGATACGCAGTATTTT
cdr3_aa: CASSGRTGRTDTQYF

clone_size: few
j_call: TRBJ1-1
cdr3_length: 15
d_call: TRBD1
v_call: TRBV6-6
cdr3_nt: TGTGCCAGCAGCATGGGACAGGGGGTGAACACTGAAGCTTTCTTT
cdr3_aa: CASSMGQGVNTEAFF

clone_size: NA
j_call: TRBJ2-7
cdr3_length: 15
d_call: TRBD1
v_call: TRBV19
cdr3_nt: TGTGCCAGTAGTTCGTGGAGACAGGGATCTTACGAGCAGTACTTC
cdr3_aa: CASSSWRQGSYEQYF

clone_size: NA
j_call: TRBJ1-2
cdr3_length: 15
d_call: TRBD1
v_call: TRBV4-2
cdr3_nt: TGTGCCAGCACCTCAAGCCGGGGACAGGGCTATGGCTACACCTTC
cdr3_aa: CASTSSRGQGYGYTF

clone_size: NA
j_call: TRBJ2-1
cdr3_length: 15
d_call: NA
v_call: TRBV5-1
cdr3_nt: TGCGCCAGCAGCGCAGGGGCAGACTCCTACAATGAGCAGTTCTTC
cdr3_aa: CASSAGADSYNEQFF

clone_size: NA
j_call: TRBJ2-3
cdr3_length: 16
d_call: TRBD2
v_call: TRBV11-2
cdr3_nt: TGTGCCAGCAGCTTCGGGACTAGCGGGGGTACAGATACGCAGTATTTT
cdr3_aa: CASSFGTSGGTDTQYF

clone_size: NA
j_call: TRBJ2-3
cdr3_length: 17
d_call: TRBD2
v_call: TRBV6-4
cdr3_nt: TGTGCCAGCAGTGACACCCTAGCGGGAGGCGTCACAGATACGCAGTATTTT
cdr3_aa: CASSDTLAGGVTDTQYF

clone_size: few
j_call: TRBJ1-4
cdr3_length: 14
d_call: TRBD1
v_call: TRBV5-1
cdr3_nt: TGCGCCAGCAGCCAGACAGGGACTAATGAAAAACTGTTTTTT
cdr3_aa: CASSQTGTNEKLFF

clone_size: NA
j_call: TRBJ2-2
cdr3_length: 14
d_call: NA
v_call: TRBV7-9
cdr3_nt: TGTGCCAACAACAGGATGGTGAACACCGGGGAGCTGTTTTTT
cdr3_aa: CANNRMVNTGELFF

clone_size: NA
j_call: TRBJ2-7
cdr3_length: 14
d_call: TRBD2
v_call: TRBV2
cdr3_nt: TGTGCCAGCAGCCCAGCGGGGACGACCTACGAGCAGTACTTC
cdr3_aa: CASSPAGTTYEQYF